This passage covers 2 T cell receptor beta chains from one sample sequenced in a study of neoadjuvant anti-PD-1 for oral cavity cancer. Clones were sequenced by immunoSEQ multiplex PCR, and TCRdb holds only the in-frame ones, with some missing. In the table there are over 15,000 clones, about three fifths of which are singletons. This specimen was PBMCs, taken before nivolumab (anti-PD-1) treatment. The receptors here all came from a person between 40 and 85 years old with oral cavity squamous cell carcinoma.

This clone was counted a few times. The chain joins TRBV16 to TRBJ2-1; TRBD2 is a possible D gene (5 bases). V was pared by 4 bases and J by 9 bases, with 10 bases between. The CDR3 consists of 12 residues. Germline V CDR1 and CDR2: KGHSY, FQNENV. The CDR3 loop is CASSRSVSEQFF. For the CDR3, the DNA is TGTGCCAGCAGCCGTAGCGTCTCTGAGCAGTTCTTC. Supplemented by reference TRBV16 and TRBJ2-1, the full variable domain reads GEEVAQTPKHLVRGEGQKAKLYCAPIKGHSYVFWYQQVLKNEFKFLISFQNENVFDETGMPKERFSAKCLPNSPCSLEIQATKLEDSAVYFCASSRSVSEQFFGPGTRLTVL.

This clone was recorded a few times. The chain employs TRBV29-1 and TRBJ1-2; a weak D match, TRBD1 (5 bases). V lost 5 bases to trimming and J lost 4 bases, with 20 bases between them. This CDR3 contains 15 residues. Germline CDR1 and CDR2: SQVTM and ANQGSEA. Written as DNA, the CDR3 is TGCAGCGTTCTACCCCCAGACCCAGGGCTCTATGGCTACACCTTC. This translates into CSVLPPDPGLYGYTF. Filled out from reference TRBV29-1 and TRBJ1-2, the complete variable domain reads SAVISQKPSRDICQRGTSLTIQCQVDSQVTMMFWYRQQPGQSLTLIATANQGSEATYESGFVIDKFPISRPNLTFSTLTVSNMSPEDSSIYLCSVLPPDPGLYGYTFGSGTRLTVV.